This T cell receptor beta chain was identified in a study of PD-L1 blockade in urothelial cancer. Profiled with immunoSEQ multiplex PCR; TCRdb holds only in-frame clones, not every one. The table has about 130,000 clones, 84% seen once; the top ten hold about 2.9%. Noted time point: pretreatment peripheral blood. This specimen consisted of PBMCs, obtained around atezolizumab (anti-PD-L1) treatment. The receptor was isolated from a man aged 50-59 years with urothelial cancer.

The CDR3 is CASSDRASGQYF. CDR3 sequence (DNA): TGTGCCAGCAGTGACAGGGCAAGTGGGCAGTACTTC. J is TRBJ2-5 and V is TRBV6-1, with a tentative D call TRBD1 (5 bases). The CDR3 loop spans 12 amino acids. Trimming took 3 bases from V and 11 from J, leaving 13 bases between them. Germline V gene lookup returns CDR1 MNHNS and CDR2 SASEGT.